This T cell receptor (beta chain) appears in the sequencing data of a study of beta chain features in type 1 diabetes. A few counts support this clone. What it binds is not known. Points from the study as a whole: People with Type 1 diabetes carried modestly yet significantly shorter TCRB CDR3s in all four CD4+ subsets. Lower insertion and higher deletion counts appeared at VDJ junctions in type 1 diabetes patients.

The V and J ends lost 8 bases and 4 bases, in that order; junction bases with no gene match: 0. The germline CDR1 and CDR2 sequences are MDHEN and SYDVKM. The CDR3 spans 11 residues. Expressed TCRB transcripts were sequenced because the isolated RNA had all been reverse transcribed beforehand. Sequenced by immunoSEQ multiplex PCR; TCRdb stores in-frame clones only, minus some. The sample contains 130,000 or so clones, around 10% of which appear only once. Sequenced sample: central memory CD4+ T cells from blood. This chain links TRBV28 with TRBJ1-2; 8 positions match TRBD1. This TCR came from a man aged 30-40 years with type 1 diabetes. This CDR3 reads CASDRGYGYTF. DNA of the CDR3: TGTGCCAGCGACAGGGGCTATGGCTACACCTTC.